This T cell receptor beta chain was sequenced during a study of shared clonotypes between healthy human individuals. Study context: A few men and a couple of women, aged 18 to 49, were donors. Study findings and constraints: Naive subsets generally exceeded memory subsets in estimated richness. Clonotype sharing among donors likely depends on sequencing depth.

Comment on this clone: Its specificity is not known.

Clones were sequenced by immunoSEQ multiplex PCR, and TCRdb holds only the in-frame ones, with some missing. The sample carries about 2.4 million clones, 90% to 95% recorded once. Per germline, CDR1 SGHAT and CDR2 FQNNGV. V was cut by 6 bases and J by 9 bases, with 18 bases left in between. This CDR3 comprises 14 residues. Sequences were obtained from naive CD4+ T cells from PBMCs. This sample's subset: CD45RA+ positively selected. The sequence derives from a man aged 18 to 30 in good health. Some clones in this sample may be carry-over from other donors' samples. V usage is TRBV11-2 and J usage is TRBJ1-3; the D is unclear. CDR3 protein: CASRSPGQMGTIYF. As DNA, the CDR3 is TGTGCCAGCAGGTCACCGGGCCAGATGGGCACCATATATTTT.